The present entry profiles one T cell receptor beta chain with its context. The antigen it recognizes is unknown. Nothing much larger sits one base from this clone, and base qualities are not available. The sample originates from a study of long-term antiretroviral therapy in people with HIV (dated by TCRdb to between 2021 and 2024). For the wider study: Collection of the earliest samples took place about a decade ahead of the 2015 WHO recommendation for immediate ART, at a time when ART was typically delayed until CD4 counts fell. A retrospective serial study tested whether ART initiation and durable HIV suppression were associated with changes in peripheral blood TRB repertoire composition and diversity. A total of some 200 cryopreserved PBMC samples came from 25 to 35 adults with confirmed HIV infection and were collected serially over a mean of approximately six years (range 1-12). About 40% of the 30 participants with HIV were female. No cross-contamination during QIAcube processing turned up in test extractions that ran a monoclonal T-cell line alongside 30 to 40 polyclonal samples.

Overall study results and their limits: ART initiation was associated with a significant increase in TRB diversity, but diversity stayed significantly below transplant donor controls even after long-term ART. Samples dated from the mid-2000s to the late 2010s, and the ART regimens used may be less effective than current ones. Expanded TRB clones identified before ART initiation dominated the repertoire at all time points, although this dominance fluctuated and declined in many PLHIV after ART. Because pre-ART samples had limited cell numbers, profiling was done on unsorted PBMC rather than on sorted CD4+ and CD8+ T cells. Limited PBMC availability meant only the TCR beta chain was sequenced, without alpha chain pairing. Narrower CDR3 length ranges were observed in HIV repertoires than in controls, and an antigen-experienced repertoire with only a slight naive shift after ART was suggested by the network structure. Inferences about post-ART repertoire changes are limited because no data were available on ART adherence, viral resistance or therapy changes.

V drops 4 bases and J drops 16 bases, leaving 16 bases in between. Via the germline V gene, CDR1 is SGHNT and CDR2 YENEEA. The CDR3 goes from the cysteine to the phenylalanine over 12 residues. Only the CDR3 portion is preserved as DNA: 36 bases, with reading frame beginning at the first base. Participants were included only if at least one PBMC sample before ART initiation and at least two post-ART samples were available. All participants with HIV were treated in the United States of America. Before DNA extraction, cryopreserved samples of roughly 0.85-10 million PBMC were thawed and washed. At the time of the earliest PBMC sample for each participant with HIV, ages ranged from about 20 to 54 years. Per participant, PBMC samples came from 1-4 timepoints prior to ART initiation and 2-8 timepoints following ART initiation, for a median of 7 samples. Serial HIV viral load, CD4+ T-cell count, ART history and demographic data were obtained for every participant. A Qiagen kit on a QIAcube was used to extract genomic DNA from unsorted PBMC, with samples processed in batches of 12.

The immunoSEQ hsTCRB v3.0 assay was used at survey level resolution for TRB variable region sequencing. The targeted TRB sequencing depth was roughly 40,000-55,000 T-cell genomes per sample. TRB libraries were pooled and sequenced on an Illumina MiSeq using a v3 150-cycle kit. The source study handled its data this way. Repertoire analysis was run in R within a reproducible Nextflow workflow that covered QC, data transformation and analysis. LymphoSeq2, an R package for exploring AIRR-Seq data, was used to implement the custom analyses. A handful of samples yielding fewer than 5000 total TRB sequences were excluded, leaving approximately 200 analyzed HIV repertoires. Among the 180 to 200 retained HIV repertoires, 55 to 60 were collected before ART initiation and roughly 130 after ART initiation. Repertoires were downsampled to 5000 TRB nucleotide sequences, and summary statistics were averaged over 100 downsampling iterations. Only TRB sequences with CDR3 regions of at least seven amino acids were retained for analysis. Diversity was assessed using a clonality score derived from Shannon entropy and using the Gini coefficient. Repertoire networks linked the top 5000 CDR3 amino acid sequences whenever two sequences differed by an edit distance of one. For TRB CDR3 amino acid sequences, GLIPH2 was used to predict antigen specificity groups and MHC restriction. CDR3 amino acid sequences were matched against VDJdb and McPAS-TCR to flag known CMV, EBV, HIV or tissue antigen associations. Pre-ART, post-ART and control groups were compared with Wilcoxon signed-rank tests and Holm-Bonferroni correction. Held by TCRdb, this immuneACCESS table contains in-frame sequences only and omits some clones. Under half of the omission traces to an unresolved V gene where checked; the cause of the rest is unknown. V and J calls and clone size follow that table, whereas D and trimming were derived from the DNA. Counted in this sample were 21,000 or so clones; roughly 84% of them appeared once. The leading ten clones occupy more than 8% of the sample.

The sample in question was unsorted PBMCs, obtained at the start of antiretroviral therapy. This TCR came from a man aged 50-59 years with HIV. The rearrangement combines TRBV11-3 with TRBJ2-2, with TRBD2 perhaps the D gene, on 5 matching bases. The CDR3 reads CASSSLHRGRFF. The DNA is as follows: TGTGCCAGCAGCTCCCTACACCGGGGTCGGTTTTTT.